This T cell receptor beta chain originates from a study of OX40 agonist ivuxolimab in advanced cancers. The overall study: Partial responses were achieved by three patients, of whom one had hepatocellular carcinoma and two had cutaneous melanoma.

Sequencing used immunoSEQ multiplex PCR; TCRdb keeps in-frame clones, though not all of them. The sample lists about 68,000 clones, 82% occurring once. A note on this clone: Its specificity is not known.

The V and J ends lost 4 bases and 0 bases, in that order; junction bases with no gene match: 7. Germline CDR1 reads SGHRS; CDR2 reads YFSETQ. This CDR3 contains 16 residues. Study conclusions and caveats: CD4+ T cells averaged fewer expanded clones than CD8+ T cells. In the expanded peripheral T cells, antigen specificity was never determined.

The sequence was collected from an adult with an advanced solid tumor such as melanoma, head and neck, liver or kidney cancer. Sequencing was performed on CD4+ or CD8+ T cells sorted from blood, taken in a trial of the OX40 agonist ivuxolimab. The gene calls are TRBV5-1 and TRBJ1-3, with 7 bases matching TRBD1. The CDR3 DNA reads TGCGCCAGCAGCCCGGGGACAGTGGACTCTGGAAACACCATATATTTT. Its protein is CASSPGTVDSGNTIYF. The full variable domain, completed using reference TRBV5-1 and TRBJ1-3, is KAGVTQTPRYLIKTRGQQVTLSCSPISGHRSVSWYQQTPGQGLQFLFEYFSETQRNKGNFPGRFSGRQFSNSRSEMNVSTLELGDSALYLCASSPGTVDSGNTIYFGEGSWLTVV.